The entry below gives a single TCR beta chain sequence along with its context. Its antigen is undetermined. The sample belongs to a study of long-term antiretroviral therapy in people with HIV. Study outcomes and limitations: HIV repertoires showed narrower CDR3 length ranges than controls. Even long-term ART left TRB diversity below transplant donor controls, despite gains. Regardless of time point, clones expanded before ART dominated the repertoire.

Runs used v3.0 of the immunoSEQ assay and were done at survey level. TCRdb's copy holds only in-frame clones and misses some; the assay was immunoSEQ multiplex PCR. The data contain tens of thousands of clones, over 90% of them singletons. V was pared by 4 bases and J by 4 bases, with 11 bases of the junction left unmatched. CDR3 length: 16 residues. Per germline, CDR1 LNHDA and CDR2 SQIVND (reference sequence). The genes are TRBV19 and TRBJ1-2; 8 bases align to TRBD1. The TCR comes from a woman aged 40 to 50 with HIV. Material: unsorted PBMCs, obtained almost 6.7 years after starting antiretroviral therapy. In DNA, the CDR3 is TGTGCCAGTAGTAAGACAGGGGATGGGCCGTTCTATGGCTACACCTTC. Its translation: CASSKTGDGPFYGYTF.